This T cell receptor beta chain was retrieved from a study of radiotherapy plus CTLA-4 blockade in lung cancer. CTLA-4 blockade using ipilimumab, together with focal radiation, was received by patients with chemo-refractory metastatic non-small-cell lung cancer. Profiling relied on immunoSEQ multiplex PCR, and the TCRdb table lists in-frame clones only, not all of them. Of 20,000 to 25,000 clones listed, over 70% are singletons. This clone was found a few times. Its matching antigen is unknown. V lost 6 bases to trimming and J lost 3 bases; unmatched junction nucleotides: 11. The CDR3 contains 16 residues. Germline CDR1 is MDHEN and CDR2 is SYDVKM. Study-level findings and limits: Response, reportedly, was best predicted by interferon-beta along with early blood T cell clone dynamics. Blood TCR clones of tumor origin expanded after radiotherapy plus ipilimumab.

This TCR came from a human donor with non-small cell lung cancer who had stable disease on radiotherapy plus ipilimumab. This chain connects TRBV28 to TRBJ1-3, with 7 bases lining up with TRBD1. The specimen was peripheral blood, collected from a patient treated with radiotherapy plus ipilimumab. CDR3 protein: CASSGHRGVGGNTIYF. The CDR3 DNA is TGTGCCAGCAGCGGTCACAGGGGAGTAGGTGGAAACACCATATATTTT.